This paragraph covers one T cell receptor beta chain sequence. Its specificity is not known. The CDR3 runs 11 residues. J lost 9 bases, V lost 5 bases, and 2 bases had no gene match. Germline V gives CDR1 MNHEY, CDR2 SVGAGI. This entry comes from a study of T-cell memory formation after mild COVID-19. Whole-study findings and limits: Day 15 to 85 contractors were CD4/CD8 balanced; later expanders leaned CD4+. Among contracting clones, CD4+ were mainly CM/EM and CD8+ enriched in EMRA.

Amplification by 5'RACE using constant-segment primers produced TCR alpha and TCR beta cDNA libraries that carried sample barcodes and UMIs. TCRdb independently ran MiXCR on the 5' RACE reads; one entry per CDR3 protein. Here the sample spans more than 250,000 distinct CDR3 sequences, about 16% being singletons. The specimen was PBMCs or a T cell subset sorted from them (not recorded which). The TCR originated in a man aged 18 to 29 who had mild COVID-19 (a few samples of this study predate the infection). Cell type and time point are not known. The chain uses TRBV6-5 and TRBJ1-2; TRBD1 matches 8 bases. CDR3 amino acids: CASSGQGSYTF. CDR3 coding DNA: TGTGCCAGCAGTGGACAGGGCAGCTACACCTTC.